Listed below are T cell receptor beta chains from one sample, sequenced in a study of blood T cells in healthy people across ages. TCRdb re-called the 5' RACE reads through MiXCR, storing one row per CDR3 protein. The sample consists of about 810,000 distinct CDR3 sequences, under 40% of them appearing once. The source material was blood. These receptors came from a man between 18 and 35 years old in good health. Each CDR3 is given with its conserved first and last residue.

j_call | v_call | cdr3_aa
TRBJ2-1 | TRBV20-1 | CSASPGLAGEETQFF
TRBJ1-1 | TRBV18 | CASSKAPGGDTEAFF
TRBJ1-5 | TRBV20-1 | CSAFTRNNQPQHF
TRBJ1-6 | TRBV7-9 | CASTEDRGSYNSPLHF
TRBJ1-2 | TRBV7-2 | CASSLGDGDGYTF
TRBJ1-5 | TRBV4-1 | CASSQVGQSNQPQHF
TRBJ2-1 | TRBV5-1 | CASSLRDSGDYNEQFF
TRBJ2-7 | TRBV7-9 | CASSITGPPNEQYF
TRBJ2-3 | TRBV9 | CASSVSGGTQYF
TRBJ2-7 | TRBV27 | CASTAGGPYEQYF
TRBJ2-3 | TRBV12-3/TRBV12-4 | CASRWGRSADTQYF
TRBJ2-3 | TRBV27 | CASSLSVGGADTQYF
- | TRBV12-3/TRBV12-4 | CASRTLDRAYEQYF
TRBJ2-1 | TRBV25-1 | CASSDQWDEQFF
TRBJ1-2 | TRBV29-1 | CSVWGDYGYTF
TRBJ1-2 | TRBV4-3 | CASSQGRAVNYGYTF
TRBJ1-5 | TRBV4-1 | CASSQDERGQPQHF
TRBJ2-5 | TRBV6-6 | CASSQAAGALETQYF
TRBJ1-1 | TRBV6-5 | CASSYGRLNTEAFF
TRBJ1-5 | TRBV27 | CASSFTGGVQPQHF
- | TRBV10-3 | CATRKGKDEQYF
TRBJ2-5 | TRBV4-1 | CASSQERSEQETQYF
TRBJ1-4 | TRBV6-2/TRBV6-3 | CASSQEKKLFF
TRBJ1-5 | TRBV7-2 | CASSLTRTGRQPQHF
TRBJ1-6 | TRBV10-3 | CATRTGQTNSPLHF
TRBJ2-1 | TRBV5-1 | CASSVVQGANEQFF
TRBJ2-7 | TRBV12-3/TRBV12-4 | CASSPGYEQYF
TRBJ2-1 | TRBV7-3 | CASSLGPGDSYEQFF
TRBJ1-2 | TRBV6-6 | CASSAGTGGRYGYTF
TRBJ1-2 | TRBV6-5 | CASSYLVRIHYGYTF
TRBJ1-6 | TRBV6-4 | CASSEGCDSPLHF
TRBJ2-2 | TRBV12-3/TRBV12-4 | CASSLGGRGLTGELFF
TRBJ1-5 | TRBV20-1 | CSARPRGGNQPQHF
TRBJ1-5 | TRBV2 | CASSGRRNNQPQHF
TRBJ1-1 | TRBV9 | CASSVVDTEAFF
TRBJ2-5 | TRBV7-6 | CASSLAPQAWAQYF
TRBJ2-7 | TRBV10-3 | CAISESTAPLVSEQYF
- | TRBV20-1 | CSARDRDRDASEQYF
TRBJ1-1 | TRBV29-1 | CSGWGLMDTEAFF
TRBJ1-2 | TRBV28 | CASNNPRQGSHSVYGYTF
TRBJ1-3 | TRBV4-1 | CASSPLEGTSGNTIYF
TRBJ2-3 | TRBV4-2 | CASSHGSGGGTDTQYF
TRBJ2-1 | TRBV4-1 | CASSPRTSGTSYNEQFF
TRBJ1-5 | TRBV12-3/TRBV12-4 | CASSFSSPSNQPQHF
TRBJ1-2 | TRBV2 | CAGSTGFYGYTF
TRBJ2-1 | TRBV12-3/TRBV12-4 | CASSLAGEQFF